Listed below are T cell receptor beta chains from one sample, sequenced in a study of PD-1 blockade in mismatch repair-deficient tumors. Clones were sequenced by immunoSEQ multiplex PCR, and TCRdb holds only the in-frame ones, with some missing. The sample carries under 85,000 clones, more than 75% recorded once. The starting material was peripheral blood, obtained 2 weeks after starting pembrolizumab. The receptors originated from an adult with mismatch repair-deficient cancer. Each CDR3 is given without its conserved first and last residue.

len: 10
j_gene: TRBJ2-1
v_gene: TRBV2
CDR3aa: ALRGGYNEQF

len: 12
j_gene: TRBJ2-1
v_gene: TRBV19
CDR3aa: ASRRTASYNEQF

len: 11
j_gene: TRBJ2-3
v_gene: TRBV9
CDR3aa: ASSAQGADTQY

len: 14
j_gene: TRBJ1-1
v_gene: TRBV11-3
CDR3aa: ASSARPDRQNTEAF

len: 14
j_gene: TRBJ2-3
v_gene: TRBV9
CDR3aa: ASSTSGRAYTDTQY

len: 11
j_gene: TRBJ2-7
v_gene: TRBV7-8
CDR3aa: ASSRADNHEQY

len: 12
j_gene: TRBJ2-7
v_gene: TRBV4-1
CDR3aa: ASSQESDTYEQY

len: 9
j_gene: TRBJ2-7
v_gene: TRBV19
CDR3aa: ATRWGEEQY

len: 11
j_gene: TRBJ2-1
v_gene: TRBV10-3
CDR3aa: AISGTSHNEQF

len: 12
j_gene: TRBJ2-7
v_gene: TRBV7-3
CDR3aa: ASSLREGSYEQY

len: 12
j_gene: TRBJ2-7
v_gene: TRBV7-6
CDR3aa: ASSLGNRPYEQY

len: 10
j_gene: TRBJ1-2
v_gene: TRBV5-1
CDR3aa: ASSYTGGGYT

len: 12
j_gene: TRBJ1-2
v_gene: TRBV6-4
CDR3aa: ASSPQQGGYGYT

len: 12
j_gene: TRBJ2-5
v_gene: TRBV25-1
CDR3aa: ASSDQEMRETQY

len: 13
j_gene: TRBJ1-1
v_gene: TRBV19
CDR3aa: ASFSPGPLGTEAF

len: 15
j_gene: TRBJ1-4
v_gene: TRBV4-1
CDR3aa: ASSQEFSRGGNEKLF

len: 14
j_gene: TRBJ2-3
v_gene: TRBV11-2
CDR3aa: ASSLGLAVPTDTQY

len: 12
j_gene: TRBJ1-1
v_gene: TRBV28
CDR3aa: ASWAVVRNTEAF

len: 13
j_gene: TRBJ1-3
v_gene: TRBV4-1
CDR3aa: ASSQDGQGGNTIY

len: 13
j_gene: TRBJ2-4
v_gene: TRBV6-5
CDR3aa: ASSPAGGGKNIQY

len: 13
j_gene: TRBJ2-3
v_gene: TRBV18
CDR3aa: ASSPGRVGTDTQY

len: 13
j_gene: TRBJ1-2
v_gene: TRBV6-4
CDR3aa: ASKDTGSVSYGYT

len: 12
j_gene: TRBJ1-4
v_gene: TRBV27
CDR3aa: ASSEGQGSEKLF

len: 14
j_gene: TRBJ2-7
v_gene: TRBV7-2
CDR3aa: ASSSPGQGASYEQY

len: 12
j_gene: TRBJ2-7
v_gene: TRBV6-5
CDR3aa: ASSPQRGVMEQY

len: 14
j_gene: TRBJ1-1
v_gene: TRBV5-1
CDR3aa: ASSLGDRGPYTEAF

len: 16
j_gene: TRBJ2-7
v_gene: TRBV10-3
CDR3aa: AISESRLAGGSSYEQY

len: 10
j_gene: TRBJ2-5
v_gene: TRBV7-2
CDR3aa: ASSPRSETQY

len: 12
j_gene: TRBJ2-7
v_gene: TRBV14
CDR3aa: ASSQDGTGVQQY

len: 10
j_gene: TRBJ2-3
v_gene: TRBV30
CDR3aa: ACGTGTDTQY

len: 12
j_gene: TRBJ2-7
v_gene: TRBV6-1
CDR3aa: ASSEVSSGYEQY

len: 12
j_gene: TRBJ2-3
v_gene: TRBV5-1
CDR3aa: ASRPGLATDTQY

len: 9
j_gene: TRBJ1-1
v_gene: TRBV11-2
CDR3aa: ASASLAEAF

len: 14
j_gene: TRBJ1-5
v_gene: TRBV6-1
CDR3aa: ASSALETVGNQPQH

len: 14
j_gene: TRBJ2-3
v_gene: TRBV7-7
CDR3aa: ASSLGTSGFTDTQY